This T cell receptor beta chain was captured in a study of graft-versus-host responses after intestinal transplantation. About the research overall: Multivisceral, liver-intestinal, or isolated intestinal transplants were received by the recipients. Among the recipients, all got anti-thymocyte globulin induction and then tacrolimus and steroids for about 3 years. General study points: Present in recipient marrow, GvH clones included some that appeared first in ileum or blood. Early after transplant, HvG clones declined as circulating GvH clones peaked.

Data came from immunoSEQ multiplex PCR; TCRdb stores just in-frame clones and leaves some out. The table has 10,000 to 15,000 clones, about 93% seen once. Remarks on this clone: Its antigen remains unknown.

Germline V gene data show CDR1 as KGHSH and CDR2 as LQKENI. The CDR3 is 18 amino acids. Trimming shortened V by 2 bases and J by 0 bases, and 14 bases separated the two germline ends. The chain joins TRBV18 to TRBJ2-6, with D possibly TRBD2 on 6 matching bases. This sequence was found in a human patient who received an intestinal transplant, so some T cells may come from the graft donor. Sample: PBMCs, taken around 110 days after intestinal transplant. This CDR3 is CASSPDTPGSSGANVLTF. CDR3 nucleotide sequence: TGTGCCAGCTCACCAGACACCCCCGGGAGCTCTGGGGCCAACGTCCTGACTTTC.